These 18 T cell receptor beta chains originate from one sample sequenced in a study of blood T cells in healthy people across ages. Then a second PCR, running roughly 6 to 11 cycles, was carried out with a sample-barcoded 5' primer and a J-beta primer mix. TCRdb re-called the 5' RACE reads through MiXCR, storing one row per CDR3 protein. Here the sample spans 1.5 million to 1.8 million distinct CDR3 sequences, roughly two fifths being singletons. What was sequenced was blood. These receptors came from a woman between 18 and 29 years old in good health.

The V gene is TRBV21-1, the J gene TRBJ2-3; the DNA was not compared with TRBD1, the D call given in the table. TRBV21-1 is labeled a pseudogene. This CDR3 has 15 amino acids. CDR3 amino acids: CASSRGGARADTQYF. The CDR3 DNA is TGTGCCAGCAGCCGCGGGGGGGCGCGGGCAGATACGCAGTATTTT.

The chain employs TRBV29-1 and TRBJ2-7, with TRBD1 matching 8 bases. CDR3 size: 13 residues. Germline-derived CDR1 and CDR2 are SQVTM and ANQGSEA. V shed 4 bases, J shed 0 bases, and the junction held 2 bases outside the gene matches. The CDR3 DNA sequence: TGCAGCGTTGCAGGGGGCTACTCCTACGAGCAGTACTTC. Translating it yields CSVAGGYSYEQYF.

This clonotype has just a few counts. This chain links TRBV5-1 with TRBJ2-3; D is perhaps TRBD2 (6 bases). Germline V gives CDR1 SGHRS, CDR2 YFSETQ. V was clipped by 4 bases and J by 0 bases, with 15 bases between them. This CDR3 has 16 residues. The CDR3 reads CASSQISGRSTDTQYF. CDR3 in DNA: TGCGCCAGCAGCCAAATAAGCGGGCGGAGCACAGATACGCAGTATTTT.

On this clonotype: A junction boundary mismatches the germline segment, possibly from a read error. The V gene is TRBV27, the J gene TRBJ2-7, with D maybe TRBD2 (6 bases). CDR1 MNHEY and CDR2 SMNVEV come from the germline V gene (reference sequence). The CDR3 spans 15 residues. The CDR3, as DNA: TGTGCCAGCAGTTTAGCGGGATCTTCTTCCTACGGGCAGTACTTC. Translation gives CASSLAGSSSYGQYF.

The genes are TRBV28 and TRBJ2-4; 9 bases align to TRBD1. The DNA end lines up better with TRBJ2-7; the J call may be wrong. This CDR3 region has 14 residues. Germline CDR1 reads MDHEN; CDR2 reads SYDVKM. This chain's CDR3 is CASSDDRGFYEQYF. CDR3 bases: TGTGCCAGCAGTGACGACAGGGGGTTTTACGAGCAGTACTTC.

CDR3 amino acids: CASSQARHTGDEQFF. The DNA of the CDR3 is TGCGCCAGCAGCCAAGCCCGGCACACTGGCGATGAGCAGTTCTTC. The gene calls are TRBV4-3 and TRBJ2-1; D gene uncertain. The germline V gene has CDR1 LGHNA and CDR2 YSLEER. This CDR3 spans 15 amino acids. Deletions cut 1 base from V and 8 bases from J, with 15 bases between.

The rearrangement joins TRBV11-2 to TRBJ1-2; no firm D call. CDR3 size: 15 residues. The V end lost 0 bases, the J end lost 0 bases, and 8 bases lay between the germline ends. Germline lookup yields CDR1 SGHAT and CDR2 FQNNGV. The CDR3 nucleotides are TGTGCCAGCAGCTTAGATGACCAGACTAACTATGGCTACACCTTC. Amino acid sequence: CASSLDDQTNYGYTF.

The chain is built from TRBV5-1 and TRBJ1-4; 7 nucleotides align to TRBD1. Germline CDR1 and CDR2: SGHRS and YFSETQ. The CDR3 loop spans 16 amino acids. Germline trimming cut 4 bases from V and 7 bases from J; bases unmatched to any gene: 13. The CDR3 spells CASSATSGTVLEKLFF. The CDR3 bases are TGCGCCAGCAGCGCGACCTCCGGGACAGTCCTTGAAAAACTGTTTTTT.

There are a few counts of this clonotype. The chain is built from TRBV6-5 and TRBJ2-7; 7 bases match TRBD2. The CDR3 sequence is 12 residues long. V was pared by 6 bases and J by 5 bases, with 4 bases of the junction left unmatched. The germline V gene has CDR1 MNHEY and CDR2 SVGAGI. CDR3 amino acids: CASRALADEQYF. CDR3 DNA: TGTGCCAGCAGAGCCCTAGCGGACGAGCAGTACTTC.

V usage is TRBV6-1 and J usage is TRBJ2-7, with 7 bases aligning to TRBD1. The end of the DNA is better explained by TRBJ2-5, so the J call may be wrong. The CDR3 covers 15 residues. Germline V gene data show CDR1 as MNHNS and CDR2 as SASEGT. CDR3 nucleotide sequence: TGTGCCAGTGAAGAGATTGGGACAGTGAAGGGGACCCAGTACTTC. Amino acid sequence: CASEEIGTVKGTQYF.

There are a few counts of this clonotype. J is TRBJ2-7 and V is TRBV29-1; TRBD2 is a possible D gene (6 bases). The CDR3 loop spans 13 amino acids. Trimming removed 7 bases from V and 7 bases from J, with 20 bases in between. The V gene's germline CDR1 is SQVTM and CDR2 ANQGSEA. This chain's CDR3 is CSAHVGGNNEQYF. The CDR3, as DNA: TGCAGCGCCCACGTCGGCGGGAACAATGAGCAGTACTTC.

In its sample, this clonotype was seen a few times. The chain uses TRBV12-3 or TRBV12-4 and TRBJ1-4; the D is unclear. Trimming took 8 bases from V and 4 from J, leaving 14 bases between them. CDR3 length equals 14 residues. The chain's CDR3 is CASGTQPVNEKLFF. The CDR3 region has the DNA TGTGCCAGCGGAACACAGCCAGTTAATGAAAAACTGTTTTTT.

V gene TRBV28 combines with J gene TRBJ2-1; the D is unclear. The CDR3 runs 17 residues. Looked up from germline, CDR1 is MDHEN and CDR2 is SYDVKM. Trimming took off 0 bases at V and 5 bases at J, with 17 bases between the two ends. The CDR3 is CASSLWTRKSLHNEQFF. Here the CDR3 DNA reads TGTGCCAGCAGTTTATGGACCCGGAAGTCGCTTCACAATGAGCAGTTCTTC.

This clonotype has a handful of counts. The V gene is TRBV21-1, the J gene TRBJ2-1; the D call TRBD1 from the table was never checked on the DNA. TRBV21-1 is flagged as a pseudogene. This CDR3 spans 13 amino acids. The chain's CDR3 is CASGDRCDNEQFF. The CDR3 coding sequence is TGTGCCAGCGGGGACAGGTGCGACAATGAGCAGTTCTTC.

A few counts support this clonotype. The V gene is TRBV25-1, the J gene TRBJ2-3; 7 nucleotides match TRBD1. Germline V gene sequence: CDR1 MGHDK, CDR2 SYGVNS. This CDR3 has 15 residues. The V and J ends lost 9 bases and 0 bases, in that order; junction bases with no gene match: 9. The CDR3 loop reads CASGQAGPSTDTQYF. In DNA form, the CDR3 reads TGTGCCAGTGGACAGGCGGGCCCTAGCACAGATACGCAGTATTTT. The variable domain in full, completed from reference TRBV25-1 and TRBJ2-3, reads EADIYQTPRYLVIGTGKKITLECSQTMGHDKMYWYQQDPGMELHLIHYSYGVNSTEKGDLSSESTVSRIRTEHFPLTLESARPSHTSQYLCASGQAGPSTDTQYFGPGTRLTVL.

This clonotype came up a few times. CDR3 amino acids: CASSQDLWYEQFF. Written as DNA, the CDR3 is TGCGCCAGCAGCCAAGATCTGTGGTATGAGCAGTTCTTC. This chain uses TRBV4-3 with TRBJ2-1, with D uncertain. The CDR3 covers 13 residues. Germline CDR1 LGHNA, CDR2 YSLEER. V was cut by 0 bases and J by 8 bases, with 8 bases left in between.

In its sample, this clonotype was seen a few times. The rearrangement links TRBV27 to TRBJ1-5; D gene ambiguous. The V end was cut by 7 bases, the J end by 4 bases, with 17 bases between. This CDR3 is built from 15 residues. CDR1 MNHEY and CDR2 SMNVEV come from the germline V gene (reference sequence). CDR3 sequence (DNA): TGTGCCAGCAAGGTGGAGGGAACACATAATCAGCCCCAGCATTTT. Its translation is CASKVEGTHNQPQHF.

The chain carries TRBV7-2 and TRBJ1-1; D is ambiguous. Germline loops: CDR1 SGHTA, CDR2 FQGNSA. The V end was cut by 4 bases, the J end by 5 bases, with 17 bases between. The CDR3 loop spans 15 amino acids. The CDR3: CTSSSGRRFGTEAFF. CDR3 DNA sequence: TGTACCAGCAGCTCCGGGAGAAGATTTGGGACTGAAGCTTTCTTT. Filled out from reference TRBV7-2 and TRBJ1-1, the complete variable domain reads GAGVSQSPSNKVTEKGKDVELRCDPISGHTALYWYRQSLGQGLEFLIYFQGNSAPDKSGLPSDRFSAERTGGSVSTLTIQRTQQEDSAVYLCTSSSGRRFGTEAFFGQGTRLTVV.